This T cell receptor beta chain derives from a study of T cell repertoires in cytomegalovirus infection. Overall study context: The study used recently identified HLA-C-restricted and well-studied HLA-B-restricted CMV epitopes.

Whole-study results and caveats: Ex vivo responses were dominated by HLA-C-restricted CMV-specific TCR beta clonotypes.

TCRdb ran MiXCR on the reads and lists one entry per CDR3 protein. The table has roughly 160,000 distinct CDR3 sequences, about a fifth seen once; the top ten hold 25%. This CDR3 comprises 16 residues. Germline V gene lookup returns CDR1 SGHVS and CDR2 FQNEAQ. The V end was cut by 6 bases, the J end by 0 bases, with 14 bases between. Comments on this clonotype: As yet, its antigen is unknown.

The clonotype comes from a human donor in good health (CMV status not recorded). Some clones in this sample may be carry-over from other donors' samples. Sequenced here: CD8+ T cells from cultured PBMCs, sampled from culture after CMV antigen stimulation. The chain carries TRBV7-8 and TRBJ2-2, with a tentative D call TRBD1 (6 bases). CDR3 sequence reads: CASSPPGHSNTGELFF. As DNA, the CDR3 is TGTGCCAGCAGTCCTCCGGGACACTCGAACACCGGGGAGCTGTTTTTT.